This T cell receptor beta chain came from a study of chemoradiotherapy in HPV16-positive cancers. The CDR3 is 15 amino acids. Germline-derived CDR1 and CDR2 are LNHDA and SQIVND (reference sequence). J gave up 5 bases and V 2 bases, and 6 bases lay outside the gene matches. A word on this clone: Its specificity is not known.

TCRdb's table, derived via immunoSEQ multiplex PCR, lists solely in-frame clones and lacks some. This table holds more than 20,000 clones, roughly 86% found once. Study conclusions and caveats: For HPV16-positive patients, expanding HPV-responsive T cells associated with longer recurrence-free survival. HPV-specific T cells were functionally defined from only two HPV16-positive patients.

Sequences were derived from blood, sampled from a patient who underwent chemoradiotherapy. The receptor was derived from a human donor with HPV-associated anogenital cancer. The V gene is TRBV19, the J gene TRBJ1-5, with TRBD1 matching 7 bases. For the CDR3, the DNA is TGTGCCAGTAGTATACAGGGGGGTTGGCATCAGCCCCAGCATTTT. It yields the protein CASSIQGGWHQPQHF.